The TCR beta chain under discussion was sequenced for a study of regulatory T cells in long-lasting Graves disease. Construction of TCR beta libraries relied on iRepertoire HTBI primers and on Arm-PCR targeting CDR3 regions. In TCRdb, the multiplex PCR reads were re-called with MiXCR into one record per CDR3 protein. This table has roughly 500,000 distinct CDR3 sequences, approximately 13% appearing once. V gave up 4 bases and J gave up 8 bases, with 9 bases separating them. This CDR3 comprises 12 residues. Germline CDR1 is DFQATT and CDR2 is SNEGSKA (reference sequence). This clonotype has a count of ten or more. The time point is: newly diagnosed GD, antithyroid drugs for less than 3 months. Isolated PBMC RNA provided the starting material for the TCR library. The same sample was also used in a study of T cells in Graves' hyperthyroidism and ophthalmopathy.

This sample comprised peripheral blood mononuclear cells (PBMCs), obtained at new diagnosis, from a patient treated with antithyroid drugs. The rearrangement joins TRBV20-1 to TRBJ1-6; D unclear. The sequence was obtained from a man aged 30 to 45 with Graves disease. CDR3 sequence reads: CSAINRDSPLHF. The CDR3 DNA follows: TGCAGTGCTATTAATCGGGATTCACCCCTCCACTTT.